Here is one TCR beta chain with its context. This record belongs to a study of blood T cell repertoires in COVID-19. Study-wide context: Sites across the United States, Italy and Spain contributed samples from acute and convalescent COVID-19. PBMCs, B-cell-depleted T cells, or T cells were the source of the cDNA or gDNA that made up the material.

Original analysis: Quantification of nucleated cells was approximated via reference gene primer amplification. The data were produced by immunoSEQ multiplex PCR, yet TCRdb's version contains in-frame clones alone and is incomplete. D and trimming were read from the DNA, whereas the V and J calls and clone size are those reported in that table. The sample has tens of thousands of clones; about 78% are singletons. The V gene end was trimmed by 4 bases and the J gene end by 4 bases; junction bases not matched to a gene: 7. The CDR3 loop spans 15 amino acids. The germline gives CDR1 SGHRS, CDR2 YFSETQ. This sequence joins TRBV5-1 and TRBJ2-2; 7 bases map to TRBD1. Sequencing used peripheral blood. The clonotype comes from a woman of 80 years or more with acute or convalescent COVID-19. The CDR3 loop reads CASSRGQVGTGELFF. The CDR3, as DNA: TGCGCCAGCAGCCGTGGACAGGTTGGCACCGGGGAGCTGTTTTTT.